In this sample, the clone carrying this TCR beta chain turned up many times. This sample is part of a study of T cells after yellow fever vaccination. TCRdb re-called the 5' RACE reads through MiXCR, storing one row per CDR3 protein. The sample yields fewer than 150,000 distinct CDR3 sequences, 7.7% seen once. V lost 1 base, J lost 5 bases, and 19 bases lay in between. The CDR3 length is 17 residues. Germline CDR1 reads SGHTA; CDR2 reads FQGNSA. The gene calls are TRBV7-2 and TRBJ2-3, with D hard to call. The sample was CD4+ T cells sorted from PBMCs, taken 5 days after the yellow fever booster vaccination. The source is a man aged 30 to 45 who received the YFV17D yellow fever vaccine. The CDR3 sequence is CASSLVKPLGIQDTQYF. The CDR3 nucleotides read TGTGCCAGCAGCTTAGTGAAGCCACTGGGTATCCAAGATACGCAGTATTTT.